Each of the 24 T cell receptor beta chains below was sequenced from the same sample in a study of response to subunit inactivated influenza vaccine. TCRdb processed the RT-PCR reads anew with MiXCR; each CDR3 protein has one entry. Here the sample spans about 700,000 distinct CDR3 sequences, around 13% being singletons. The specimen comprised PBMCs from blood, sampled 14 to 15 days before vaccination. The receptors come from a man aged 45-65 years who received an inactivated influenza vaccine.

This clonotype was detected ten times or more. This chain joins TRBV20-1 and TRBJ2-2; a weak D match, TRBD2 (5 bases). V was cut by 3 bases and J by 0 bases, with 17 bases left in between. This CDR3 has 17 residues. Germline CDR1 is DFQATT and CDR2 is SNEGSKA (reference sequence). CDR3 nucleotides: TGCAGTGCTAGTAGGGCCCGGGGTAGCTCGAACACCGGGGAGCTGTTTTTT. Amino acid sequence: CSASRARGSSNTGELFF.

J is TRBJ2-2 and V is TRBV30; no firm D call. This CDR3 is 11 amino acids long. Germline assignment: CDR1 GTSNPN and CDR2 SVGIG (reference sequence). With 4 bases removed from V and 4 bases from J, the gap between germline ends came to 4 bases. This chain's CDR3 is CAWTSTGELFF. The CDR3 DNA reads TGTGCCTGGACCTCCACCGGGGAGCTGTTTTTT.

This chain joins TRBV9 and TRBJ2-7; perhaps TRBD1 as D (5 bases). The V gene's germline CDR1 is SGDLS and CDR2 YYNGEE. V was trimmed by 4 bases and J by 3 bases, leaving 20 bases between them. The CDR3 is 16 amino acids. The CDR3, as DNA: TGTGCCAGCAGCTCCCGCGCCTGGGGCGGATACTACGAGCAGTACTTC. Translating it yields CASSSRAWGGYYEQYF.

The rearrangement uses TRBV29-1 and TRBJ2-5; 8 nucleotides line up with TRBD1. The V gene's germline CDR1 is SQVTM and CDR2 ANQGSEA. The CDR3 length is 14 residues. The V segment lost 5 bases and the J segment 5 bases; nucleotides outside the gene matches: 10. CDR3 sequence: CSVRRTGFRETQYF. As DNA, the CDR3 is TGCAGCGTTCGCCGGACAGGGTTTAGGGAGACCCAGTACTTC.

The CDR3 reads CASRRFLPNTQYF. In DNA form, the CDR3 reads TGTGCCAGCAGGCGGTTCCTGCCGAATACGCAGTATTTT. The gene calls are TRBV2 and TRBJ2-3; D gene unclear. Trimming cost V 6 bases and J 7 bases, with 14 bases left between them. The CDR3 is made up of 13 amino acids. Germline-derived CDR1 and CDR2 are SNHLY and FYNNEI.

The genes are TRBV12-3 or TRBV12-4 and TRBJ2-7; 11 bases are shared with TRBD2. The CDR3 has 16 residues. Unmatched junction bases numbered 8, after V lost 5 bases and J lost 2 bases. The CDR3 reads CASSQRTSGPPYEQYF. In DNA form, the CDR3 reads TGTGCCAGCAGTCAGAGGACTAGCGGGCCCCCCTACGAGCAGTACTTC.

In this sample, this clonotype turned up a few times. V gene TRBV5-1 combines with J gene TRBJ2-5, with D unclear. Germline V gene lookup returns CDR1 SGHRS and CDR2 YFSETQ. The V and J ends lost 0 bases and 1 base respectively, with 7 bases between them. The CDR3 runs 14 residues. CDR3: CASSLVGIQETQYF. The DNA of the CDR3 is TGCGCCAGCAGCTTGGTAGGCATCCAAGAGACCCAGTACTTC.

This clonotype was observed a few times. V is TRBV14 and J is TRBJ2-1; the match to TRBD2 covers 8 bases. The V segment lost 1 base and the J segment 6 bases; nucleotides outside the gene matches: 5. CDR1 SGHDN and CDR2 FVKESK come from the germline V gene. The CDR3 length is 15 residues. The chain's CDR3 is CASSQVGSGINEQFF. The CDR3 DNA reads TGTGCCAGCAGCCAAGTAGGTAGCGGGATCAATGAGCAGTTCTTC.

The chain carries TRBV7-2 and TRBJ1-5, with TRBD1 matching 9 bases. CDR3 length: 15 residues. CDR1 and CDR2 from the germline V gene are SGHTA and FQGNSA. V dropped 3 bases and J dropped 4; count of bases not matched to a gene: 4. The CDR3 DNA reads as TGTGCCAGCAGCTTTCGGGACAGGGATAATCAGCCCCAGCATTTT. It is translated as CASSFRDRDNQPQHF.

The chain uses TRBV29-1 and TRBJ2-7; D ambiguous. The CDR3 is 11 residues long. CDR1 and CDR2 from the germline V gene are SQVTM and ANQGSEA. The V gene lost 4 bases and the J gene lost 3 bases, with 7 bases spanning the gap. CDR3 residues: CSVGYSYEQYF. In nucleotides, the CDR3 is TGCAGCGTTGGGTACAGCTACGAGCAGTACTTC.

The chain carries TRBV4-3 and TRBJ1-1; D uncertain. The V gene lost 1 base and the J gene lost 0 bases, with 12 bases spanning the gap. CDR1 is LGHNA, CDR2 YSLEER, per germline. This CDR3 has 16 residues. Written as DNA, the CDR3 is TGCGCCAGCAGCCAAGGGCTGTCAAGGATGAACACTGAAGCTTTCTTT. Translated, it gives CASSQGLSRMNTEAFF.

This clonotype was detected ten times or more. The chain combines TRBV5-1 with TRBJ2-1; the D gene could be TRBD1 or TRBD2 (6 bases each). Germline CDR1 and CDR2: SGHRS and YFSETQ. This CDR3 contains 16 residues. The V gene lost 4 bases and the J gene lost 8 bases, with 22 bases spanning the gap. This CDR3 is CASSPGLGGAWYEQFF. CDR3 nucleotides: TGCGCCAGCAGCCCCGGCCTGGGGGGCGCTTGGTATGAGCAGTTCTTC.

This clonotype was seen more than once but under ten times. The rearrangement links TRBV19 to TRBJ2-5; 10 positions agree with TRBD2. CDR1 and CDR2 (germline): LNHDA, SQIVND (reference sequence). The CDR3 has 16 amino acids. Trimming cost V 1 base and J 5 bases; bases outside gene matches: 7. CDR3 amino acids: CASSIVSAGGLETQYF. In DNA form, the CDR3 reads TGTGCCAGTAGTATAGTTTCAGCGGGGGGGCTGGAGACCCAGTACTTC.

This clonotype was seen only a few times. The chain joins TRBV20-1 to TRBJ1-5; D ambiguous. This CDR3 contains 15 residues. The V gene lost 7 bases and the J gene lost 2 bases, with 18 bases spanning the gap. Germline CDR1 and CDR2: DFQATT and SNEGSKA (reference sequence). Here the CDR3 reads CSDIWYSGCNQPQHF. Here the CDR3 DNA reads TGCAGTGACATATGGTATTCGGGGTGCAATCAGCCCCAGCATTTT.

The rearrangement uses TRBV20-1 and TRBJ1-4; D gene unclear. The CDR3 is made up of 15 amino acids. Deletions cut 0 bases from V and 3 bases from J, with 11 bases between. In germline, CDR1 is DFQATT, CDR2 SNEGSKA (reference sequence). The CDR3 DNA sequence: TGCAGTGCTAGAGATCTGAGAAGGGCTAATGAAAAACTGTTTTTT. This gives the protein CSARDLRRANEKLFF.

This clonotype was recorded a few times. This sequence joins TRBV12-3 or TRBV12-4 and TRBJ1-4; 8 positions match TRBD1. CDR3 length: 12 amino acids. V gave up 6 bases and J gave up 8 bases; unmatched junction bases: 2. CDR3 in DNA: TGTGCCAGCAGGCGGACAGGGGAAAAACTGTTTTTT. Amino acid sequence: CASRRTGEKLFF.

This clonotype has more than one count but fewer than ten. The rearrangement joins TRBV7-9 to TRBJ2-7, with D tentatively TRBD2 (5 bases). Trimming stripped 1 base from V and 5 bases from J, with 18 bases between. CDR1 is SEHNR and CDR2 is FQNEAQ in the germline V gene (reference sequence). This CDR3 has 16 amino acids. The CDR3 sequence: CASSLGFDYRTDEQYF. CDR3 bases: TGTGCCAGCAGCTTAGGGTTCGACTATCGGACCGACGAGCAGTACTTC.

This clonotype came up a few times. The chain joins TRBV6-1 to TRBJ2-3; 10 bases agree with TRBD2. This CDR3 region has 16 residues. Germline loops: CDR1 MNHNS, CDR2 SASEGT. With 6 bases clipped from V and 6 bases from J, the junction kept 12 bases outside the gene matches. The CDR3 here is CASRMFSGRTEDTQYF. The CDR3 DNA sequence: TGTGCCAGCAGGATGTTTAGCGGGAGGACGGAGGATACGCAGTATTTT.

This clonotype showed up just a few times. The chain couples TRBV5-1 to TRBJ2-2; the D gene is possibly TRBD1 (5 bases). CDR1 is SGHRS, CDR2 YFSETQ, per germline. There are 15 residues in the CDR3. Trimming pared 2 bases from V and 0 bases from J, leaving 8 bases between. CDR3 DNA: TGCGCCAGCAGCTTTTCCAGGGCGAACACCGGGGAGCTGTTTTTT. Protein sequence: CASSFSRANTGELFF.

This chain connects TRBV12-3 or TRBV12-4 to TRBJ1-5; possible D gene TRBD1, 5 bases. The V end lost 5 bases, the J end lost 3 bases, and 11 bases lay between the germline ends. The CDR3 consists of 14 residues. Here the CDR3 DNA reads TGTGCCAGCAGTAAAAGACAGTACAATCAGCCCCAGCATTTT. Translation gives CASSKRQYNQPQHF.

This clonotype was seen ten or more times. The CDR3: CASSFALGRSNSYEQYF. CDR3 DNA: TGTGCCAGCAGCTTTGCTTTGGGGCGTTCCAACTCCTACGAGCAGTACTTC. The rearrangement joins TRBV7-9 to TRBJ2-7, with a possible D match to TRBD1 (5 bases). V gave up 3 bases and J gave up 0 bases, with 18 bases separating them. The length of the CDR3 is 17 residues. Germline V gives CDR1 SEHNR, CDR2 FQNEAQ (reference sequence).

This clonotype was observed many times. The gene calls are TRBV2 and TRBJ2-7, with TRBD2 identical over 7 bases. The CDR3 is 13 residues long. Germline assignment: CDR1 SNHLY and CDR2 FYNNEI. With 6 bases clipped from V and 2 bases from J, the junction kept 4 bases outside the gene matches. CDR3 DNA: TGTGCCAGCAGCCGGGACTACACCTACGAGCAGTACTTC. It translates to CASSRDYTYEQYF.

The chain has TRBV28 and TRBJ1-5; no firm D call. Looked up from germline, CDR1 is MDHEN and CDR2 is SYDVKM. V was clipped by 4 bases and J by 2 bases, with 15 bases between them. There are 16 residues in the CDR3. The CDR3 loop reads CASSSYGNPGNQPQHF. The CDR3 nucleotides are TGTGCCAGCAGTTCATACGGTAACCCGGGCAATCAGCCCCAGCATTTT.

This chain uses TRBV27 with TRBJ2-1; the D is unclear. V lost 3 bases to trimming and J lost 3 bases, with 15 bases between them. The CDR3 length is 16 residues. The germline V gene has CDR1 MNHEY and CDR2 SMNVEV (reference sequence). The CDR3 DNA reads TGTGCCAGCAGTTTCGGGTTTAGCTGGAACTACAATGAGCAGTTCTTC. Protein sequence: CASSFGFSWNYNEQFF.